Below are 24 T cell receptor beta chains sequenced from a single sample in a study of blood T cells in healthy people across ages. Next came a second PCR, run for about 7 to 12 cycles, which used a sample-barcoded 5' primer along with a J-beta primer mix. TCRdb re-derived calls from the 5' RACE reads in MiXCR, one entry per CDR3 protein. The sample consists of some 1,000,000 distinct CDR3 sequences, approximately 25% of them appearing once. This same sample was also part of a study on T cells of mothers and their children.

The sequenced sample was blood. These receptors all come from a girl aged 2 to 9 in good health.

The CDR3 DNA reads as TGCGCCAGCAGCCAAGACTTTATAACTAGCGGACCATACCAGTTCTTC. Residues: CASSQDFITSGPYQFF. This sequence joins TRBV4-1 and TRBJ2-1; the match to TRBD2 covers 8 bases. J was trimmed by 13 bases and V by 0 bases; bases with no gene match: 14. The CDR3 runs to 16 residues. The germline gives CDR1 MGHRA, CDR2 YSYEKL.

The sample holds a few counts of this clonotype. This chain connects TRBV27 to TRBJ1-1; D remains unclear. Germline lookup yields CDR1 MNHEY and CDR2 SMNVEV (reference sequence). The CDR3 totals 13 residues. V was clipped by 3 bases and J by 4 bases, with 9 bases between them. CDR3 nucleotides: TGTGCCAGCAGTTTCACAGCTCTCACTGAAGCTTTCTTT. Protein product: CASSFTALTEAFF.

The chain is built from TRBV6-1 and TRBJ2-7; D not certain. CDR3 length equals 15 residues. CDR1 and CDR2 from the germline V gene are MNHNS and SASEGT. The ends were cut back, 0 bases at V and 3 bases at J, with 12 bases in the middle. The CDR3 reads CASSEAWVSLYEQYF. In nucleotides, the CDR3 is TGTGCCAGCAGTGAAGCCTGGGTTTCGCTCTACGAGCAGTACTTC.

The chain couples TRBV6-5 to TRBJ2-3, with 12 bases that match TRBD2. J gave up 6 bases and V 2 bases, and 3 bases lay outside the gene matches. This CDR3 is 15 amino acids long. Germline-derived CDR1 and CDR2 are MNHEY and SVGAGI. CDR3 in amino acids: CASSYRTSGKDTQYF. The CDR3 region has the DNA TGTGCCAGCAGTTACAGGACTAGCGGGAAGGATACGCAGTATTTT.

This clonotype has only a few counts. This sequence joins TRBV12-3 or TRBV12-4 and TRBJ2-4; tentative D call: TRBD1 (5 bases). V lost 0 bases and J lost 0, with 6 bases in between. The CDR3 contains 15 residues. CDR3 in amino acids: CASSLAREAKNIQYF. The CDR3 region has the DNA TGTGCCAGCAGTTTAGCCAGGGAAGCCAAAAACATTCAGTACTTC.

To note about this clonotype: Because it lacks the conserved phenylalanine or tryptophan at the end, this CDR3 is likely a read error. The V and J genes are TRBV6-1 and TRBJ1-6; 10 bases line up with TRBD1. CDR1 is MNHNS, CDR2 SASEGT, per germline. The CDR3 totals 16 residues. V shed 5 bases, J shed 8 bases, and the junction held 9 bases outside the gene matches. Here the CDR3 reads CASSKDPGTGDSPLHL. CDR3 nucleotides: TGTGCCAGCAGTAAAGACCCCGGGACAGGGGATTCACCCCTCCACCTT.

This clonotype has only a few counts. The chain is built from TRBV2 and TRBJ1-3; the D is unclear. V was shortened by 4 bases and J by 0 bases, with 4 bases between the two germline ends. CDR3 length: 13 residues. CDR1 and CDR2 from the germline V gene are SNHLY and FYNNEI. The CDR3 DNA follows: TGTGCCAGCAGTGCCGACTCTGGAAACACCATATATTTT. As protein: CASSADSGNTIYF.

The chain uses TRBV24-1 and TRBJ2-1; no definite D call. Per germline, CDR1 KGHDR and CDR2 SFDVKD. There are 15 residues in the CDR3. The V and J ends lost 7 bases and 0 bases respectively, with 12 bases between them. As DNA, the CDR3 is TGTGCCACCAGCGCGACCCGGAGCTCCTACAATGAGCAGTTCTTC. It encodes CATSATRSSYNEQFF.

In its sample, this clonotype was seen a few times. The rearrangement uses TRBV10-3 and TRBJ2-1; no firm D call. The CDR3 spans 13 residues. Trimming pared 2 bases from V and 5 bases from J, leaving 7 bases between. Germline lookup yields CDR1 ENHRY and CDR2 SYGVKD. Here the CDR3 reads CAISEAENNEQFF. Here the CDR3 DNA reads TGTGCCATCAGTGAGGCGGAAAACAATGAGCAGTTCTTC.

Notes on this clonotype: One end of the junction fails to match germline, which may point to a read error. This chain uses TRBV20-1 with TRBJ2-1, with 7 bases that match TRBD2. Germline values: CDR1 DFQATT, CDR2 SNEGSKA (reference sequence). This CDR3 has 13 residues. The CDR3, as DNA: TGCATTGCTTTGGGACTAACCTACAATGAGCAGTTCTTC. Encoded protein: CIALGLTYNEQFF.

In its sample, this clonotype was seen a few times. The rearrangement uses TRBV20-1 and TRBJ2-1, with 11 bases lining up with TRBD2. V gave up 4 bases and J gave up 3 bases; unmatched junction bases: 8. This CDR3 has 16 amino acids. Germline values: CDR1 DFQATT, CDR2 SNEGSKA (reference sequence). Here the CDR3 DNA reads TGCAGTGCTAAAACCTATAGCGGGGGGGACTACAATGAGCAGTTCTTC. It is translated as CSAKTYSGGDYNEQFF.

The chain couples TRBV27 to TRBJ1-2; D unclear. The ends were cut back, 5 bases at V and 2 bases at J, with 21 bases in the middle. CDR1 is MNHEY and CDR2 is SMNVEV in the germline V gene (reference sequence). This CDR3 region has 17 residues. As DNA, the CDR3 is TGTGCCAGCAGTCCCTCACCTATCACGGTGTCAAACTATGGCTACACCTTC. This sequence encodes CASSPSPITVSNYGYTF.

In DNA, the CDR3 is TGTGCCAGCAGCCAAGAGGAATTGAGTAGCGGAGGAGAGACCCAGTACTTC. Protein sequence: CASSQEELSSGGETQYF. This sequence joins TRBV3-1 and TRBJ2-5; possible D gene TRBD2, 6 bases. The germline V gene encodes CDR1 LGHDT and CDR2 YNNKEL (reference sequence). This CDR3 spans 17 amino acids. Trimming shortened V by 0 bases and J by 4 bases, and 18 bases separated the two germline ends.

This clonotype showed up just a few times. The chain joins TRBV7-2 to TRBJ1-4; TRBD1 might be the D (6 bases). CDR3 size: 14 residues. Germline V CDR1 and CDR2: SGHTA, FQGNSA. With 2 bases removed from V and 10 bases from J, the gap between germline ends came to 14 bases. The CDR3 loop reads CASSLIPGEGKLFF. As DNA, the CDR3 is TGTGCCAGCAGCTTAATTCCAGGGGAAGGAAAACTGTTTTTT. Full variable domain (outside the CDR3, taken from reference TRBV7-2 and TRBJ1-4): GAGVSQSPSNKVTEKGKDVELRCDPISGHTALYWYRQSLGQGLEFLIYFQGNSAPDKSGLPSDRFSAERTGGSVSTLTIQRTQQEDSAVYLCASSLIPGEGKLFFGSGTQLSVL.

The chain employs TRBV4-1 and TRBJ2-5, with 8 positions matching TRBD2. Germline V gene data show CDR1 as MGHRA and CDR2 as YSYEKL. The CDR3 covers 18 residues. The V segment lost 0 bases and the J segment 3 bases; nucleotides outside the gene matches: 12. The CDR3 sequence is CASSQDSAGGPGEETQYF. The DNA of the CDR3 is TGCGCCAGCAGCCAAGATTCGGCGGGGGGACCGGGGGAAGAGACCCAGTACTTC.

This clonotype has a handful of counts. The chain couples TRBV6-6 to TRBJ2-1; tentative D call: TRBD2 (5 bases). The end of the DNA aligns better with TRBJ2-5, so the J call may be wrong. CDR1 MNHNY and CDR2 SVGAGI come from the germline V gene (reference sequence). CDR3 size: 11 residues. The CDR3 DNA sequence: TGTGCCAGCGAGGGTGGAGAGACCCAGTACTTC. Translating gives CASEGGETQYF.

V usage is TRBV12-3 or TRBV12-4 and J usage is TRBJ2-5; D tentatively fits TRBD1 or TRBD2 (5 bases each). The J call may be incorrect, as the DNA end agrees better with TRBJ2-1. This CDR3 is 16 amino acids long. CDR3 coding DNA: TGTGCCAGTCGGGGTTTATTTGGGGGAGTCGGCAATGAGCAGTTCTTC. Translation gives CASRGLFGGVGNEQFF.

This clonotype occurred a few times. The chain links TRBV5-1 to TRBJ1-1, with a weak D call TRBD1 (6 bases). Per the germline V gene, CDR1 is SGHRS and CDR2 is YFSETQ. The CDR3 consists of 13 residues. V dropped 4 bases and J dropped 6 bases, with 13 bases sitting between them. The CDR3: CASSPGDFAEAFF. The DNA of the CDR3 is TGCGCCAGCAGCCCAGGGGATTTCGCTGAAGCTTTCTTT.

This clonotype was seen only a few times. Here the CDR3 reads CASSSRVTEVNTEAFF. CDR3 in DNA: TGTGCCAGCAGCTCCCGGGTCACCGAGGTGAACACTGAAGCTTTCTTT. The chain links TRBV7-2 to TRBJ1-1, with unresolved D. Germline loops: CDR1 SGHTA, CDR2 FQGNSA. The CDR3 sequence is 16 residues long. V was pared by 4 bases and J by 0 bases, with 15 bases between.

J is TRBJ2-5 and V is TRBV7-2; D possibly uses TRBD1 or TRBD2 (5 bases each). The J call may be incorrect, as the DNA end agrees better with TRBJ2-7. This CDR3 is built from 16 residues. CDR1 and CDR2 (germline): SGHTA, FQGNSA. As DNA, the CDR3 is TGTGCCAGCAGCCCGGGACCATACCTAGCTGGCTACGAGCAGTACTTC. This codes for CASSPGPYLAGYEQYF.

In its sample, this clonotype was seen a few times. Written as DNA, the CDR3 is TGCAGTGCTATTACCGGGAGTCTAGAGACCCAGTACTTC. Encoded protein: CSAITGSLETQYF. The chain is built from TRBV20-1 and TRBJ2-5; D is perhaps TRBD2 (6 bases). V lost 4 bases, J lost 4 bases, and 13 bases lay in between. CDR1 and CDR2 from the germline V gene are DFQATT and SNEGSKA (reference sequence). The CDR3 length is 13 residues.

This clonotype appeared a few times. Written as DNA, the CDR3 is TGCGCCAGTACTAGAGAGGGACGCACCGGGGAGCTGTTTTTT. Its protein product is CASTREGRTGELFF. The gene calls are TRBV10-2 and TRBJ2-2, with D possibly called TRBD1 or TRBD2 (5 bases each). Trimming left V 9 bases short and J 4 bases short, with 15 bases between. The germline CDR1 and CDR2 sequences are WSHSY and SAAADI. The CDR3 is made up of 14 amino acids.

This clonotype was found a few times. V usage is TRBV29-1 and J usage is TRBJ2-1, with D unresolved. The CDR3 length is 13 residues. Germline V gene lookup returns CDR1 SQVTM and CDR2 ANQGSEA. Trimming removed 3 bases at V and 1 base at J, with 7 bases between. The CDR3 nucleotides read TGCAGCGTTGAGGAATGGTCCTACAATGAGCAGTTCTTC. This translates into CSVEEWSYNEQFF.

The chain is built from TRBV29-1 and TRBJ2-7; TRBD1 matches at 7 bases. The CDR3 loop spans 11 amino acids. Germline assignment: CDR1 SQVTM and CDR2 ANQGSEA. V shed 8 bases and J 6 bases; nucleotides not matched to a gene: 7. As DNA, the CDR3 is TGCAGCATCTTGACAGGGATCGAGCAGTACTTC. This gives the protein CSILTGIEQYF.